The T cell receptor (beta chain) under discussion was sequenced for a study of OX40 agonist ivuxolimab in advanced cancers. Study overall: At 0.01 to 10 mg/kg, ivuxolimab was administered intravenously to patients every 2 weeks. Those treated in dose escalation had hepatocellular carcinoma, melanoma, renal cell cancer or head and neck cancer. Study findings and constraints: Partly responding patients at 0.1-3.0 mg/kg showed some of the smallest clonal expansion. Both CD4+ and CD8+ T cell populations in blood had undergone clonal expansion by week 6 at 0.1 to 3.0 mg/kg.

In the case of this clone: No antigen is known for it.

V lost 8 bases, J lost 13 bases, and 12 bases stayed unmatched. Germline V lookup: CDR1 MNHEY, CDR2 SMNVEV (reference sequence). The CDR3 length is 14 residues. Method: immunoSEQ multiplex PCR; TCRdb's copy keeps in-frame clones and lacks some. The sample lists tens of thousands of clones; more than 75% were seen once. The sequences come from CD4+ or CD8+ T cells sorted from blood, collected in a trial of the OX40 agonist ivuxolimab. The TCR sequence derives from an adult with an advanced solid tumor such as melanoma, head and neck, liver or kidney cancer. V and J are TRBV27 and TRBJ2-6, with 9 bases matching TRBD1. The CDR3 bases are TGTGCCAGCGCCCCTGGGACAGGGCCTATGGTCCTGACTTTC. This encodes CASAPGTGPMVLTF.